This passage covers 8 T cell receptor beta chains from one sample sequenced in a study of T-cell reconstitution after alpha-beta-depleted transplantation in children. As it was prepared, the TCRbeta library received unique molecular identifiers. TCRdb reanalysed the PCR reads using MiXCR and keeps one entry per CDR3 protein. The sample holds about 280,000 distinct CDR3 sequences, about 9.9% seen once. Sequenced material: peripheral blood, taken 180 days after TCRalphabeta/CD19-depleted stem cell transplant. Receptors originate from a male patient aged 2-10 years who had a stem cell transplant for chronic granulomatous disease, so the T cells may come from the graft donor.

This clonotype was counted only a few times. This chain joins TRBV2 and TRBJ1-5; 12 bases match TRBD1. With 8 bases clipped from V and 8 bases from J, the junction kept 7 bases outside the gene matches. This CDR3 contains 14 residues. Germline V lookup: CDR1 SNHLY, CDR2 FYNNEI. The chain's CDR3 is CASGRDRGPEPQHF. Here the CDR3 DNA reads TGTGCCAGCGGCCGGGACAGGGGGCCGGAGCCCCAGCATTTT.

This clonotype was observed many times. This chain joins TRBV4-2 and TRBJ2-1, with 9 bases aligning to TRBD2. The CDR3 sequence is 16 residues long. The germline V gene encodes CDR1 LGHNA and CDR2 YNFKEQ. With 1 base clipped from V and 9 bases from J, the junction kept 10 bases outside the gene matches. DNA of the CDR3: TGTGCCAGCAGCCAAGGAGGGGCGGGGGGGCGGAGTGAGCAGTTCTTC. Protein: CASSQGGAGGRSEQFF.

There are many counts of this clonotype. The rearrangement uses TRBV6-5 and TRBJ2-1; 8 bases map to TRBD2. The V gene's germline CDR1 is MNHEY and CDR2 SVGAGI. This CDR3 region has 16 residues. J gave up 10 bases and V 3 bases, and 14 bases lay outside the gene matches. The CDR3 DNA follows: TGTGCCAGCAGTTATTTAACGGGAGGGCCGGGGTTGGAGCAGTTCTTC. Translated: CASSYLTGGPGLEQFF.

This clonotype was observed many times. CDR3 coding DNA: TGTGCCAGCAGTTACGACCCTACCTCTGGAAACACCATATATTTT. This codes for CASSYDPTSGNTIYF. J is TRBJ1-3 and V is TRBV6-5; D ambiguous. CDR3 length equals 15 residues. V shed 2 bases and J shed 0 bases, with 8 bases lying between them. Per germline, CDR1 MNHEY and CDR2 SVGAGI.

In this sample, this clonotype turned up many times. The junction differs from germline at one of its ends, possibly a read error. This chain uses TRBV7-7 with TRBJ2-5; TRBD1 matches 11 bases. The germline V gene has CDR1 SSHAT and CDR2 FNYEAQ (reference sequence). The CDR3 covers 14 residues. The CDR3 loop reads CASSLGTGGETQYF. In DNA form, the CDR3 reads TGTGCTAGCAGCTTAGGGACAGGGGGAGAGACCCAGTACTTC.

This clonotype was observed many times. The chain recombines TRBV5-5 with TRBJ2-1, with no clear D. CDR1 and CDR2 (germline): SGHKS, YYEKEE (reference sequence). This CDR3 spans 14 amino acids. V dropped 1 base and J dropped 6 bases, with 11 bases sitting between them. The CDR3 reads CASSLMLGLNEQFF. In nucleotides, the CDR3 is TGTGCCAGCAGCTTGATGCTAGGTCTCAATGAGCAGTTCTTC.

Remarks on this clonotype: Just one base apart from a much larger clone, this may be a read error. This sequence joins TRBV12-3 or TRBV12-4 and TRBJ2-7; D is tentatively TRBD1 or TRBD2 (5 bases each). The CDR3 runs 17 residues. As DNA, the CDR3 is TGTGCCCGCAGTTTCTCGGGGCAGCGGAGTTATTTGTACGAGCAGTACTTC. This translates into CARSFSGQRSYLYEQYF.

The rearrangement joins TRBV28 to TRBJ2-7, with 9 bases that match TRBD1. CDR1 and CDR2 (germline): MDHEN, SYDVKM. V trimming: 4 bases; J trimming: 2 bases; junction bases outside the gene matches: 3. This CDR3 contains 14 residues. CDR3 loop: CASSSQGAPYEQYF. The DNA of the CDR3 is TGTGCCAGCAGTTCACAGGGGGCTCCCTACGAGCAGTACTTC.